Shown below are 8 T cell receptor beta chains from a single sample sequenced in a study of cytomegalovirus exposure and HLA in healthy donors. The PCR employed 60 Vbeta primers together with 13 Jbeta primers. TCRdb keeps only in-frame clones here, not all; method: immunoSEQ multiplex PCR. The table records approximately 190,000 clones, roughly four fifths of them present only once. The specimen was PBMCs. The receptors were sampled from a woman aged 50 to 60 in good health and CMV-seropositive.

On this clone: The CDR3 end shows no conserved phenylalanine or tryptophan, and so a read error is likely. The DNA is omitted, as the CDR3 cannot be located on it reliably, and the CDR3 follows TCRdb's listing. The chain uses TRBV28 and TRBJ1-5. Germline V CDR1 and CDR2: MDHEN, SYDVKM. The CDR3 spans 12 amino acids, including both terminal residues. CDR3 sequence reads: CASSLFQFGEEL.

The J gene is TRBJ1-2, the V gene TRBV7-8, with 7 bases fitting TRBD1. The CDR3 sequence is 15 residues long. CDR1 and CDR2 from the germline V gene are SGHVS and FQNEAQ. J lost 4 bases, V lost 5 bases, and 10 bases had no gene match. The CDR3 is CASSTHRGGIYGYTF. As DNA, the CDR3 is TGTGCCAGCAGCACGCACAGGGGAGGAATCTATGGCTACACCTTC.

The gene calls are TRBV6-1 and TRBJ2-1; 10 nucleotides align to TRBD2. Trimming cost V 5 bases and J 7 bases; bases outside gene matches: 8. This CDR3 spans 15 amino acids. The germline CDR1 and CDR2 sequences are MNHNS and SASEGT. In DNA form, the CDR3 reads TGTGCCAGCAGTTTGAGCGGGAGGGCCGCAAATGAGCAGTTCTTC. Its translation is CASSLSGRAANEQFF.

This chain links TRBV5-1 with TRBJ2-7; 8 positions agree with TRBD2. Germline loops: CDR1 SGHRS, CDR2 YFSETQ. The J segment lost 5 bases and the V segment lost 3 bases, leaving 10 bases of the junction unmatched. This CDR3 has 15 residues. CDR3 sequence reads: CASSSLPGGTHEQYF. CDR3 bases: TGCGCCAGCAGCTCACTGCCGGGGGGGACCCACGAGCAGTACTTC. The entire variable domain, with the rest obtained from reference TRBV5-1 and TRBJ2-7, is as follows: KAGVTQTPRYLIKTRGQQVTLSCSPISGHRSVSWYQQTPGQGLQFLFEYFSETQRNKGNFPGRFSGRQFSNSRSEMNVSTLELGDSALYLCASSSLPGGTHEQYFGPGTRLTVT.

This clone was observed a handful of times. This rearrangement joins TRBV9 to TRBJ2-1, with a weak D call TRBD1 (5 bases). Germline V lookup: CDR1 SGDLS, CDR2 YYNGEE. The V end was cut by 3 bases, the J end by 8 bases, with 12 bases between. The CDR3 is made up of 13 amino acids. CDR3 coding DNA: TGTGCCAGCAGCGGAAGCGTAGGGGATGAGCAGTTCTTC. Its protein is CASSGSVGDEQFF.

This clone has just one count. The chain combines TRBV28 with TRBJ2-2; 11 bases map to TRBD2. J was trimmed by 2 bases and V by 3 bases; bases with no gene match: 5. Germline V gene lookup returns CDR1 MDHEN and CDR2 SYDVKM. The CDR3 length is 17 residues. CDR3 protein: CASSFGGLAANTGELFF. The CDR3, as DNA: TGTGCCAGCAGTTTTGGGGGACTAGCGGCAAACACCGGGGAGCTGTTTTTT.

V usage is TRBV9 and J usage is TRBJ2-7, with D tentatively TRBD1 (6 bases). The V end was cut by 0 bases, the J end by 5 bases, with 12 bases between. From germline, CDR1 is SGDLS and CDR2 YYNGEE. The CDR3 has 14 amino acids. CDR3 DNA: TGTGCCAGCAGCGTAGAGGTGACAGGTAACGAGCAGTACTTC. Its translation is CASSVEVTGNEQYF.

The chain joins TRBV4-3 to TRBJ2-7; 13 bases map to TRBD2. The CDR3 spans 15 residues. Germline CDR1 LGHNA, CDR2 YSLEER. After removal of 5 bases from V and 3 bases from J, the junction contained 4 bases not matched to a gene. In DNA form, the CDR3 reads TGCGCCAGCAGCTCGGGACTAGCGGGGTTCTACGAGCAGTACTTC. Translating it yields CASSSGLAGFYEQYF.